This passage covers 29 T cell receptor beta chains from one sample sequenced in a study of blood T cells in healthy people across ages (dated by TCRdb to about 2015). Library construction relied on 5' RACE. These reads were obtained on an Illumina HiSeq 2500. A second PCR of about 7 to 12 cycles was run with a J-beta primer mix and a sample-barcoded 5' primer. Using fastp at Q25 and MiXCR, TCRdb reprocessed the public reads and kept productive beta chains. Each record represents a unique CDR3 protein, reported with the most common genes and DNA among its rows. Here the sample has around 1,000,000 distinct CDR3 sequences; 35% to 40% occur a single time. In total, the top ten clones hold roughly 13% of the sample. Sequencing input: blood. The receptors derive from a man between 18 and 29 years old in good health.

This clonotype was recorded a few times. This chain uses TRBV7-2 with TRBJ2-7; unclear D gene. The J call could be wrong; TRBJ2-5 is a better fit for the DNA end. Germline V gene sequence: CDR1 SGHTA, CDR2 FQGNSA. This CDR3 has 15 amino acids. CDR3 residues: CASSLDSTVQETQYF. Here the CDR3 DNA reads TGTGCCAGCAGCTTAGACTCTACAGTACAAGAGACCCAGTACTTC.

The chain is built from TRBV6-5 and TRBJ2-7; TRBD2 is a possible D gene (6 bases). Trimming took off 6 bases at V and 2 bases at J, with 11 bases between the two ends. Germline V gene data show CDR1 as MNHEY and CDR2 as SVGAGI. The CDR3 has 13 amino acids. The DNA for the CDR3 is TGTGCCAGCAGCCCGGGGAGGCCCTACGAGCAGTACTTC. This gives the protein CASSPGRPYEQYF.

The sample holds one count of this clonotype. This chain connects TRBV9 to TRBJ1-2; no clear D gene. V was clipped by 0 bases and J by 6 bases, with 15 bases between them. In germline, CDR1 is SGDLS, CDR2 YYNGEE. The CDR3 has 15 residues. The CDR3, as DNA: TGTGCCAGCAGCGTAGCTGTCACGAAAAACGATGGCTACACCTTC. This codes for CASSVAVTKNDGYTF. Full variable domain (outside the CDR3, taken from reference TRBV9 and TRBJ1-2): DSGVTQTPKHLITATGQRVTLRCSPRSGDLSVYWYQQSLDQGLQFLIQYYNGEERAKGNILERFSAQQFPDLHSELNLSSLELGDSALYFCASSVAVTKNDGYTFGSGTRLTVV.

CDR3 residues: CASSLPGQGGIEAFF. In DNA form, the CDR3 reads TGTGCCAGCAGTCTCCCGGGACAGGGTGGTATTGAAGCTTTCTTT. The V call is TRBV12-3 or TRBV12-4, the J call TRBJ1-1; 9 positions agree with TRBD1. V shed 5 bases and J 7 bases; nucleotides not matched to a gene: 11. This CDR3 region has 15 residues.

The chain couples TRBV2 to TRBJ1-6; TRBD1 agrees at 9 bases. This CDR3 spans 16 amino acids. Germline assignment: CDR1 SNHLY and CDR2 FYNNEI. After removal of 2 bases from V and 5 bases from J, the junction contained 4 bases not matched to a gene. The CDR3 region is CASSEIRQGDNSPLHF. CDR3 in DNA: TGTGCCAGCAGTGAAATCCGACAGGGGGATAATTCACCCCTCCACTTT. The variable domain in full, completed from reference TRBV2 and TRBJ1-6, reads EPEVTQTPSHQVTQMGQEVILRCVPISNHLYFYWYRQILGQKVEFLVSFYNNEISEKSEIFDDQFSVERPDGSNFTLKIRSTKLEDSAMYFCASSEIRQGDNSPLHFGNGTRLTVT.

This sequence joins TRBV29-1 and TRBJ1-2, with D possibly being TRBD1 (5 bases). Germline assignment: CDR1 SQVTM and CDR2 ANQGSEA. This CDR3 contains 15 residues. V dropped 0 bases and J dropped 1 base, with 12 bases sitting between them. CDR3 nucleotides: TGCAGCGTTGAAGAAGAAGGGGCCAGTAACTATGGCTACACCTTC. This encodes CSVEEEGASNYGYTF.

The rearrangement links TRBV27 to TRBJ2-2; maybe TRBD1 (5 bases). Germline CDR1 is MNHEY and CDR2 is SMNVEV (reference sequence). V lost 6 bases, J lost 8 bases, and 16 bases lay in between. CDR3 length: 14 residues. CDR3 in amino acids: CASRDGPQGGELFF. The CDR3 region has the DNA TGTGCCAGCAGGGACGGGCCTCAGGGAGGGGAGCTGTTTTTT.

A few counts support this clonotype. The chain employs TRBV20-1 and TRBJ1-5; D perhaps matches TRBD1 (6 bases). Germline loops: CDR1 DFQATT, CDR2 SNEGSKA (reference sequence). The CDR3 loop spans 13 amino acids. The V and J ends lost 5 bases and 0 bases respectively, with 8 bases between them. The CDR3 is CSARTASNQPQHF. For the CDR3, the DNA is TGCAGTGCTCGGACAGCTAGCAATCAGCCCCAGCATTTT.

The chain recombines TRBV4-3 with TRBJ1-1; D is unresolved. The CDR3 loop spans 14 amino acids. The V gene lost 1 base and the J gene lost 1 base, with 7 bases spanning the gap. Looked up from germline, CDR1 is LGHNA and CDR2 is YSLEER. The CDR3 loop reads CASSQGVANTEAFF. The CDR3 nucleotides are TGCGCCAGCAGCCAAGGGGTAGCGAACACTGAAGCTTTCTTT.

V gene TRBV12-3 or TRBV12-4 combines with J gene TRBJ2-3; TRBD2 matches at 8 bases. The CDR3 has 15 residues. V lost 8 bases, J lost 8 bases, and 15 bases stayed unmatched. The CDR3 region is CASRPGGGMEGTQYF. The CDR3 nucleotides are TGTGCCAGCCGCCCCGGCGGGGGGATGGAAGGTACGCAGTATTTT.

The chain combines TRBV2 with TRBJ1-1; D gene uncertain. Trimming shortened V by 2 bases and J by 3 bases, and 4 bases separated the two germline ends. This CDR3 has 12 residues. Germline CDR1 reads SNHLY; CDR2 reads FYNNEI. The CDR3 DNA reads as TGTGCCAGCAGTGAACGATACACTGAAGCTTTCTTT. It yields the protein CASSERYTEAFF. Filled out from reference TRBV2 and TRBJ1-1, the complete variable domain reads EPEVTQTPSHQVTQMGQEVILRCVPISNHLYFYWYRQILGQKVEFLVSFYNNEISEKSEIFDDQFSVERPDGSNFTLKIRSTKLEDSAMYFCASSERYTEAFFGQGTRLTVV.

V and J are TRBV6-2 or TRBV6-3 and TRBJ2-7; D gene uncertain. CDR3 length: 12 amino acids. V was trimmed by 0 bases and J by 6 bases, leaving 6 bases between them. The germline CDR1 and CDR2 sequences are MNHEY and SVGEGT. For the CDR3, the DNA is TGTGCCAGCAGTTACTCGAACAGCGAGCAGTACTTC. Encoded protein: CASSYSNSEQYF.

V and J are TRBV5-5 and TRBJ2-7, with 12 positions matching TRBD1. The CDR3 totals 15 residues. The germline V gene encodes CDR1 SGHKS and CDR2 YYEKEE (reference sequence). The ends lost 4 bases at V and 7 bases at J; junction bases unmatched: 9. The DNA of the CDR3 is TGTGCCAGCAGCCATGGGACAGGGGGCAGAAATGAGCAGTACTTC. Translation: CASSHGTGGRNEQYF.

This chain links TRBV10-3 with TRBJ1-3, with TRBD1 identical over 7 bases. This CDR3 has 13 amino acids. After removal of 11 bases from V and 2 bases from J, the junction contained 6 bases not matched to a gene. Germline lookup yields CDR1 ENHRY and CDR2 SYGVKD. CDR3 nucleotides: TGTGCCCTCTCGGGGACAGCTGGAAACACCATATATTTT. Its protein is CALSGTAGNTIYF.

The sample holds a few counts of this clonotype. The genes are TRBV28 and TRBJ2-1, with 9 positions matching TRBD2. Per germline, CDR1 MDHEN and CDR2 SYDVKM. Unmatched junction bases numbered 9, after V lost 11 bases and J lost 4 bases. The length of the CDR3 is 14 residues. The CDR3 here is CAGGSGGLYNEQFF. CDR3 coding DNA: TGTGCCGGAGGTAGCGGGGGATTATACAATGAGCAGTTCTTC.

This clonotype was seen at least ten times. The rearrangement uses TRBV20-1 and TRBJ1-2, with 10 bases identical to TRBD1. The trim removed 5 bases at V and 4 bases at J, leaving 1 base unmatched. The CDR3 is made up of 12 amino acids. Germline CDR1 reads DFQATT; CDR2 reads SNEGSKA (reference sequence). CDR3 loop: CSARTGGYGYTF. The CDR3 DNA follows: TGCAGTGCTCGGACAGGGGGCTATGGCTACACCTTC.

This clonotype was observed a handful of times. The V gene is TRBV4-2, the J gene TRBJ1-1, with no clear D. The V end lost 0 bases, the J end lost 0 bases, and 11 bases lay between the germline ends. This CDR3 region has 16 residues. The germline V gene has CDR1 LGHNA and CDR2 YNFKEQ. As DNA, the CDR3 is TGTGCCAGCAGCCAAGATCTCGGCCTCATGAACACTGAAGCTTTCTTT. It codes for CASSQDLGLMNTEAFF.

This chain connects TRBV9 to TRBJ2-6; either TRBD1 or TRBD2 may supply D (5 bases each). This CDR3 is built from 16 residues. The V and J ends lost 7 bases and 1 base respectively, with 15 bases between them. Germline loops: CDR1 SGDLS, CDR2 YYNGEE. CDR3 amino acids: CASSGPITSGANVLTF. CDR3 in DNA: TGTGCCAGCTCGGGACCGATTACTTCTGGGGCCAACGTCCTGACTTTC.

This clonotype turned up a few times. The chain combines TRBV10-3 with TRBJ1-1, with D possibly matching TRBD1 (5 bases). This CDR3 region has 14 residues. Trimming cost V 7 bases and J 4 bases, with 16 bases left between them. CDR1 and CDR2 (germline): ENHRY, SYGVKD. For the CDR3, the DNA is TGTGCCATCAACCCGGACAACCTCCCCACTGAAGCTTTCTTT. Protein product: CAINPDNLPTEAFF.

The CDR3 loop reads CASSVGLRNEQFF. The DNA for the CDR3 is TGTGCCAGCAGTGTCGGACTCCGCAATGAGCAGTTCTTC. The chain uses TRBV6-5 and TRBJ2-1; D perhaps matches TRBD2 (5 bases). V lost 5 bases, J lost 6 bases, and 11 bases lay in between. The CDR3 covers 13 residues. Germline V gene lookup returns CDR1 MNHEY and CDR2 SVGAGI.

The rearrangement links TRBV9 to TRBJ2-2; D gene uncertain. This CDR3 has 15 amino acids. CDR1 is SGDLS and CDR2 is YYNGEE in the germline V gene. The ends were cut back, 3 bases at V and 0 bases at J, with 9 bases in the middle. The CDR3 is CASSGRIPNTGELFF. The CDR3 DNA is TGTGCCAGCAGCGGCCGGATCCCGAACACCGGGGAGCTGTTTTTT.

The CDR3 sequence is CASSFSRRTNTEAFF. CDR3 sequence (DNA): TGTGCCAGCAGTTTTAGTCGGCGGACGAACACTGAAGCTTTCTTT. This sequence joins TRBV12-3 or TRBV12-4 and TRBJ1-1, with unresolved D. V shed 3 bases and J shed 1 base, with 12 bases lying between them. This CDR3 has 15 amino acids.

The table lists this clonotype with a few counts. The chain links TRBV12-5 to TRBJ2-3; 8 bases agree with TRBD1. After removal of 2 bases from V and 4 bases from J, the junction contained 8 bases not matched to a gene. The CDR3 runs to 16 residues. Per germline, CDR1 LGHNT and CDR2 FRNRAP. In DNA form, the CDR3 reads TGTGCTAGTGGTTTGCCTAGGACAGGGTGGGCAGATACGCAGTATTTT. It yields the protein CASGLPRTGWADTQYF. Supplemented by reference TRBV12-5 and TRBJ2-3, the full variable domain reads DARVTQTPRHKVTEMGQEVTMRCQPILGHNTVFWYRQTMMQGLELLAYFRNRAPLDDSGMPKDRFSAEMPDATLATLKIQPSEPRDSAVYFCASGLPRTGWADTQYFGPGTRLTVL.

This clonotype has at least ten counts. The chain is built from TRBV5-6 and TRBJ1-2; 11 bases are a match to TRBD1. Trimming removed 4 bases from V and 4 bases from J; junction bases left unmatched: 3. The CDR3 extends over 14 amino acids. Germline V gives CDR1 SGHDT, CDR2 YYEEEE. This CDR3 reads CASSPGTGGYGYTF. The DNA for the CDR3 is TGTGCCAGCAGCCCCGGGACAGGGGGCTATGGCTACACCTTC.

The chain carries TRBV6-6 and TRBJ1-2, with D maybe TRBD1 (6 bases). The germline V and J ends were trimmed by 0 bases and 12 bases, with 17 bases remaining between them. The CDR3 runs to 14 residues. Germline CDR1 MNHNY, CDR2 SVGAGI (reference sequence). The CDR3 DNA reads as TGTGCCAGCAGTTACTCGAGGTTTGAGGGGGAAAACACCTTC. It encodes CASSYSRFEGENTF.

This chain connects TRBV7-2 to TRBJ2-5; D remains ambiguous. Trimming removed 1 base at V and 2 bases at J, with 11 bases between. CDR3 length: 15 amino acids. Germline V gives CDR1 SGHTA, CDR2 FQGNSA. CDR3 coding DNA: TGTGCCAGCAGCTTAGGGGCAGGAAATCAAGAGACCCAGTACTTC. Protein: CASSLGAGNQETQYF.

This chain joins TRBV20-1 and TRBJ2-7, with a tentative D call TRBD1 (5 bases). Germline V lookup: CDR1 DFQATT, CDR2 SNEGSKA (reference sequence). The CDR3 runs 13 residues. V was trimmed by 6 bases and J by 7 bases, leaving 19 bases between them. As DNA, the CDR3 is TGCAGTGCCCTACAGGACGTAAACAATGAGCAGTACTTC. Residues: CSALQDVNNEQYF.

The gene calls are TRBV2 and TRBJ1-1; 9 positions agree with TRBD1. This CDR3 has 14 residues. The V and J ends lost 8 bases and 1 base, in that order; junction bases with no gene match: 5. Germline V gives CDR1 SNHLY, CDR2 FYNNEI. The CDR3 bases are TGTGCCAGCGGACAGGGGTTCGGGAACACTGAAGCTTTCTTT. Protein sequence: CASGQGFGNTEAFF.

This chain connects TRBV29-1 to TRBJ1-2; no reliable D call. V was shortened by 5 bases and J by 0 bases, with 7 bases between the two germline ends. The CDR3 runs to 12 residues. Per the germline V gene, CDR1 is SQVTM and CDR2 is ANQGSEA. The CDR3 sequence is CSVKTANYGYTF. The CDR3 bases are TGCAGCGTTAAAACGGCTAACTATGGCTACACCTTC.